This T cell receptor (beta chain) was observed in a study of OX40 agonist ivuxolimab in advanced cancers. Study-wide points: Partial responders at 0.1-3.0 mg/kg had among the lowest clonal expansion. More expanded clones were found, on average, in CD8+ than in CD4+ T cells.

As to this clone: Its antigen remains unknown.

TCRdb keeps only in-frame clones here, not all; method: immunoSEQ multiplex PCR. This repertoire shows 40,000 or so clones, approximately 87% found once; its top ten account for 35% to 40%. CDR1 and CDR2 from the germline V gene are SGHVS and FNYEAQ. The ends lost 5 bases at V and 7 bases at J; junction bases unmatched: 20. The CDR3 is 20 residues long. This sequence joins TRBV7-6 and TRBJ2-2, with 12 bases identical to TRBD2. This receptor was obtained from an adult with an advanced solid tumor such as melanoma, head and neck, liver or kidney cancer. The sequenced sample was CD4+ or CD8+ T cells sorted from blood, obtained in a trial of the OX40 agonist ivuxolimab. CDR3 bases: TGTGCCAGCAGCCCGCTGGGGACAAGGACTAGCGGGAATATTGGCGGGGAGCTGTTTTTT. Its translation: CASSPLGTRTSGNIGGELFF.